This record covers a single TCR beta chain. The specificity of this receptor is unknown. Base qualities were left out, and no much larger clone turns up one base away. The CDR3 regions of human TCRbeta chains were analyzed by immunosequencing. In the authors' own workflow: Repertoire TCRs were checked for matches against a reference library of SARS-CoV-2-specific TCRs that had been generated using the MIRA antigen-specificity platform. Breadth meant the fraction of unique TCRs that were SARS-CoV-2-associated, whereas depth meant the fraction of total T cells that were SARS-CoV-2-associated. Using the MIRA data, each spike-specific TCR was assigned both to the spike region to which the TCR was reactive and to a CD4 or CD8 class. Log10-transformed breadth and depth values were compared by one-way ANOVA with Sidak's multiple comparisons tests. TCRdb re-hosts the immuneACCESS table, in-frame sequences only. Its copies lack some clones; in the studies checked, an unresolved V gene accounts for under half of them, and the cause for the rest is not known. V and J calls and clone size follow that table, whereas D and trimming were derived from the DNA. Counted in this sample were about 110,000 clones; roughly 92% of them appeared once. The biggest ten clones account for over 6.5% of the sample.

This sample's time point label indicates: baseline before first vaccination. Vaccinee samples came from UK trials COV001 and COV002, including a single-blind randomized controlled phase 2/3 trial of AZD1222 (ChAdOx1 nCoV-19) in healthy adults. For TCRbeta chain sequencing, PBMC samples were collected from trial participants at day 0 and at day 28 after the second dose. The junction carries 6 bases between V and J, which are trimmed by 2 bases and 5 bases respectively. There are 12 amino acids in the CDR3, from cysteine to phenylalanine inclusive. The read is trimmed to its CDR3 DNA, 36 bases read in frame from base 1. The data were obtained in a study of T cell responses to AZD1222 COVID-19 vaccine (dated by TCRdb to the early 2020s). About the study as a whole: Because spike-specific TCR depth and breadth did not differ between the two schedules, AZD1222 recipients who got a second dose at roughly 4 weeks were pooled with those who got a second dose at roughly 12 weeks. Trial participants were enrolled by age into 18-55, 56-69 and 70-plus year subgroups, with about 150, 28 and 57 TCR-sequenced participants respectively. TCR sequencing was performed for fewer than 250 trial participants, of whom approximately 200 were given two doses of AZD1222 and some 26 were given two doses of MenACWY control vaccine.

The investigation overall reported the following: Epitopes outside the regions mutated in the B.1.351 and B.1.1.7 variants were reportedly recognized by nearly half of the unique spike-specific TCRs. Vaccine-associated CD4 TCRs spanned the whole spike protein, with dominant responses in regions 160-218 and 743-854. The 56-69-year group was small, and its depth increase did not reach significance, likely because of low power. Most participants were white British and females outnumbered males, and the authors suggested that clonal diversity may have been underestimated. After two AZD1222 doses, spike-specific TCR breadth and depth were significantly higher than at day 0 and than in MenACWY recipients. Conclusions about previously exposed vaccinees were limited because only six AZD1222 recipients were SARS-CoV-2 seropositive at baseline. Because no samples from the day 14 peak response were available, repertoires could be characterized only after the peak T cell response.

The sample here was peripheral blood, taken on day 0 of AZD1222 vaccination. This TCR was recovered from an adult in good health. The receptor chain draws on TRBV12-3 or TRBV12-4 and TRBJ2-5, with no D gene named confidently. The CDR3 protein sequence reads: CASSLYWETQYF. The bases read TGTGCCAGCAGTTTATACTGGGAGACCCAGTACTTC.